The present entry profiles one T cell receptor beta chain with its context. Methods used by the authors: Amplification with reference gene primers provided the estimates of nucleated cell counts. The table came from immunoSEQ multiplex PCR; TCRdb's copy has only in-frame clones and leaves some out. For V, J and clone size, that table is used; D and trimming come from the DNA. Among over 300,000 clones, 90% were seen once, and the ten largest hold about 7%. This sample is part of a study of blood T cell repertoires in COVID-19. Overall study: The origin of the acute and convalescent COVID-19 samples was the United States, Italy and Spain. T cells, B-cell-depleted T cells, or PBMCs supplied cDNA or gDNA.

V was clipped by 6 bases and J by 2 bases, with 12 bases between them. This CDR3 has 14 residues. Germline lookup yields CDR1 MNHEY and CDR2 SMNVEV (reference sequence). Specimen: peripheral blood. V usage is TRBV27 and J usage is TRBJ2-3; tentative D call: TRBD2 (5 bases). This TCR was recovered from a man between 18 and 35 years old with active or convalescent COVID-19. CDR3 coding DNA: TGTGCCAGCAGCATCATGGGAGTCACAGATACGCAGTATTTT. Its translation is CASSIMGVTDTQYF.